The entry that follows covers one T cell receptor (beta chain) sequence. The antigen remains unidentified. In germline, CDR1 is SGHTA, CDR2 FQGNSA. The CDR3 spans 15 residues. The data stem from a study of monozygotic twins with inflammatory bowel disease. Notes on the study in general: Support was absent for any single strong signal or clonotype linked to IBD.

TCRdb reprocessed the 5' RACE reads and stores each CDR3 protein as one record, lacking DNA. Its clone listing holds about 210,000 distinct CDR3 sequences. The clonotype originates from a human donor with ulcerative colitis or Crohn's disease, or a healthy co-twin of an affected twin (not recorded which). Sample: blood. V is TRBV7-2 and J is TRBJ2-1; there is no DNA to check the TCRdb D call of TRBD1. CDR3 amino acids: CASSLQGAPYNEQFF.